This entry lists 4 T cell receptor beta chains sequenced from one sample in a study of Graves' ophthalmopathy and Graves' hyperthyroidism. Scientists amplified the TCR beta CDR3 regions from RNA transcripts. HTBI primers primed a first-round RT-PCR, and a second-round multiplex PCR followed. TCRdb re-derived calls from the multiplex PCR reads in MiXCR, one entry per CDR3 protein. The data contain about 220,000 distinct CDR3 sequences, 20% to 25% of them seen just once; the ten biggest clones take up 35% to 55%. What was sequenced was peripheral blood. These receptors were obtained from a woman aged 45-60 years with Graves' ophthalmopathy.

This clonotype has only a few counts. The chain joins TRBV18 to TRBJ2-7; D perhaps matches TRBD1 (6 bases). The germline gives CDR1 KGHSH, CDR2 LQKENI. The CDR3 extends over 14 amino acids. Trimming removed 1 base from V and 1 base from J, with 8 bases in between. The CDR3 DNA sequence: TGTGCCAGCTCACCACTAGGACAGTCCTACGAGCAGTACTTC. Protein: CASSPLGQSYEQYF.

This clonotype was seen many times. The chain uses TRBV27 and TRBJ2-2; 9 bases are a match to TRBD2. J was trimmed by 4 bases and V by 3 bases; bases with no gene match: 3. Germline V gives CDR1 MNHEY, CDR2 SMNVEV (reference sequence). The CDR3 extends over 15 amino acids. Written as DNA, the CDR3 is TGTGCCAGCAGTTTTAGCGGGAGTGGCACCGGGGAGCTGTTTTTT. Protein product: CASSFSGSGTGELFF.

The chain carries TRBV11-1 and TRBJ1-3, with TRBD1 identical over 9 bases. The CDR3 consists of 17 residues. Trimming took 0 bases from V and 3 from J; bases not matched to a gene: 6. CDR1 is SGHAT and CDR2 is FQDESV in the germline V gene (reference sequence). As DNA, the CDR3 is TGTGCCAGCAGCTTAGCGACAGGGGGGTCGAATGGAAACACCATATATTTT. Amino acids: CASSLATGGSNGNTIYF.

This clonotype was observed a few times. The J gene is TRBJ1-2, the V gene TRBV6-1; tentative D call: TRBD1 (5 bases). Trimming pared 4 bases from V and 6 bases from J, leaving 21 bases between. Germline V gene data show CDR1 as MNHNS and CDR2 as SASEGT. This CDR3 has 16 residues. CDR3 region: CASSVSVRPQGNGYTF. DNA of the CDR3: TGTGCCAGCAGTGTTTCAGTCCGCCCTCAGGGTAATGGCTACACCTTC.